These 20 T cell receptor beta chains came from one sample sequenced in a study of T cells in Graves' hyperthyroidism and ophthalmopathy. Amplified TCR beta CDR3 regions derived from RNA transcripts. The TCR CDR3 first-round RT-PCR relied on the HTBI primer set. TCRdb re-called the multiplex PCR reads with MiXCR, one entry per CDR3 protein. Of around 400,000 distinct CDR3 sequences in the sample, around 16% were seen once. The sequenced material came from blood. The receptors here all came from a woman between 18 and 29 years old with Graves' hyperthyroidism that later progressed to Graves' ophthalmopathy.

This clonotype was recorded at least ten times. The J gene is TRBJ1-1, the V gene TRBV11-2; D is ambiguous. With 3 bases removed from V and 11 bases from J, the gap between germline ends came to 13 bases. Germline CDR1 is SGHAT and CDR2 is FQNNGV. This CDR3 is 12 amino acids long. This chain's CDR3 is CASSFKLVGAFF. The CDR3 region has the DNA TGTGCCAGCAGCTTCAAGCTGGTAGGGGCTTTCTTT.

In this sample, this clonotype turned up many times. The CDR3 DNA reads TGTGCCAGCAGTTTGACCAGGCCGGGGGAGCTGTTTTTT. It translates to CASSLTRPGELFF. J is TRBJ2-2 and V is TRBV6-2 or TRBV6-3, with D unclear. V dropped 4 bases and J dropped 8 bases, with 11 bases sitting between them. The CDR3 totals 13 residues. The germline gives CDR1 MNHEY, CDR2 SVGEGT.

The V gene is TRBV27, the J gene TRBJ2-1; D remains ambiguous. The CDR3 covers 12 residues. V lost 3 bases and J lost 7, with 7 bases in between. Germline V CDR1 and CDR2: MNHEY, SMNVEV (reference sequence). Here the CDR3 reads CASSFGENEQFF. The DNA of the CDR3 is TGTGCCAGCAGTTTCGGAGAAAATGAGCAGTTCTTC.

Comment on this clonotype: A single base separates this from a much larger clone, so it may be a read error. The rearrangement joins TRBV7-8 to TRBJ2-1; TRBD2 agrees at 10 bases. Germline V lookup: CDR1 SGHVS, CDR2 FQNEAQ. The CDR3 length is 17 residues. The J segment lost 3 bases and the V segment lost 1 base, leaving 6 bases of the junction unmatched. DNA of the CDR3: TGTGCCAGCAGCTTAGGGGCTAGCGGGAGTATCTACAATGAGCAGTTCTTC. Its protein product is CASSLGASGSIYNEQFF.

This clonotype was seen many times. The chain is built from TRBV28 and TRBJ2-3; no firm D call. Germline CDR1 is MDHEN and CDR2 is SYDVKM. The CDR3 is 15 residues long. V was clipped by 6 bases and J by 2 bases, with 15 bases between them. Written as DNA, the CDR3 is TGTGCCAGCAGCTTTGTCTCGAAAGCCACAGATACGCAGTATTTT. Translating it yields CASSFVSKATDTQYF.

The table lists this clonotype with many counts. The gene calls are TRBV6-1 and TRBJ2-5; 10 nucleotides align to TRBD2. Germline CDR1 and CDR2: MNHNS and SASEGT. This CDR3 has 17 amino acids. Trimming took 1 base from V and 3 from J; bases not matched to a gene: 8. As DNA, the CDR3 is TGTGCCAGCAGTGAAGGGGGACTAGCGTTACTGAAAGAGACCCAGTACTTC. Translated, it gives CASSEGGLALLKETQYF.

The table lists this clonotype with many counts. Here the CDR3 reads CASSYHPYLGTLIADTQYF. The CDR3 DNA reads as TGTGCCAGCAGTTACCACCCTTACCTCGGGACGCTGATAGCAGATACGCAGTATTTT. The chain employs TRBV6-5 and TRBJ2-3; D may be TRBD1 or TRBD2 (5 bases each). Trimming shortened V by 2 bases and J by 4 bases, and 25 bases separated the two germline ends. Germline V gene sequence: CDR1 MNHEY, CDR2 SVGAGI. The CDR3 runs to 19 residues.

This clonotype was found many times. The V gene is TRBV20-1, the J gene TRBJ2-3; 7 bases line up with TRBD2. CDR3 size: 15 residues. Germline values: CDR1 DFQATT, CDR2 SNEGSKA (reference sequence). Trimming cost V 5 bases and J 2 bases; bases outside gene matches: 10. CDR3 loop: CSASRGLAFTDTQYF. The CDR3 coding sequence is TGCAGTGCTTCGCGGGGGTTAGCGTTCACAGATACGCAGTATTTT.

This clonotype has ten or more counts. The chain employs TRBV27 and TRBJ2-7; 8 bases map to TRBD1. The CDR3 is made up of 18 amino acids. Germline lookup yields CDR1 MNHEY and CDR2 SMNVEV (reference sequence). The V and J ends lost 8 bases and 2 bases, in that order; junction bases with no gene match: 20. CDR3 sequence: CASDLWDRIFLKAYEQYF. CDR3 DNA: TGTGCCAGCGACTTGTGGGACAGGATCTTTTTGAAGGCCTACGAGCAGTACTTC.

This clonotype came up many times. V and J are TRBV15 and TRBJ1-3; TRBD1 is a possible D gene (5 bases). The CDR3 sequence is 15 residues long. The V gene lost 0 bases and the J gene lost 2 bases, with 8 bases spanning the gap. Germline lookup yields CDR1 LNHNV and CDR2 YYDKDF (reference sequence). As DNA, the CDR3 is TGTGCCACCAGCAGAGATATGGGGGCTGGAAACACCATATATTTT. It encodes CATSRDMGAGNTIYF.

This clonotype was recorded at least ten times. The chain has TRBV20-1 and TRBJ2-4, with 8 bases identical to TRBD1. The CDR3 length is 16 residues. With 3 bases clipped from V and 0 bases from J, the junction kept 7 bases outside the gene matches. The V gene's germline CDR1 is DFQATT and CDR2 SNEGSKA (reference sequence). CDR3: CSARGDRGLAKNIQYF. CDR3 nucleotide sequence: TGCAGTGCTAGGGGTGACAGGGGACTAGCCAAAAACATTCAGTACTTC.

This clonotype was recorded many times. The CDR3 coding sequence is TGCAGTGCTAGAGATCCGAGCGGTCAGGCCTACGAGCAGTACTTC. Protein product: CSARDPSGQAYEQYF. This chain joins TRBV20-1 and TRBJ2-7; D may be TRBD2 (5 bases). Germline-derived CDR1 and CDR2 are DFQATT and SNEGSKA (reference sequence). Trimming shortened V by 0 bases and J by 2 bases, and 14 bases separated the two germline ends. The CDR3 sequence is 15 residues long.

This clonotype was seen at least ten times. This rearrangement joins TRBV28 to TRBJ2-7; a weak D match, TRBD2 (6 bases). V lost 3 bases and J 0 bases, leaving 15 bases between the germline ends. The CDR3 runs 16 residues. Germline CDR1 and CDR2: MDHEN and SYDVKM. CDR3 amino acids: CASSLPPSVFSYEQYF. CDR3 in DNA: TGTGCCAGCAGTTTGCCCCCTAGCGTCTTCTCCTACGAGCAGTACTTC.

This clonotype was found a few times. The chain couples TRBV4-1 to TRBJ2-1; 12 bases fit TRBD1. CDR1 and CDR2 from the germline V gene are MGHRA and YSYEKL. The V gene end was trimmed by 3 bases and the J gene end by 0 bases; junction bases not matched to a gene: 12. The CDR3 consists of 20 residues. The CDR3 region has the DNA TGCGCCAGCAGCCACCCTTCCGGGACAGGGGGCCAGAGCTCCTACAATGAGCAGTTCTTC. Protein product: CASSHPSGTGGQSSYNEQFF.

The chain links TRBV4-2 to TRBJ2-7, with TRBD1 identical over 7 bases. The V and J ends lost 5 bases and 5 bases, in that order; junction bases with no gene match: 6. Germline V lookup: CDR1 LGHNA, CDR2 YNFKEQ. This CDR3 has 13 amino acids. The CDR3 sequence: CASSEGQFHEQYF. The CDR3 nucleotides read TGTGCCAGCAGCGAGGGACAGTTCCACGAGCAGTACTTC.

This sequence joins TRBV6-6 and TRBJ2-2, with D unresolved. The CDR3 has 14 amino acids. The V gene's germline CDR1 is MNHNY and CDR2 SVGAGI (reference sequence). Trimming pared 2 bases from V and 4 bases from J, leaving 8 bases between. This chain's CDR3 is CASSYGSTTGELFF. The CDR3 region has the DNA TGTGCCAGCAGTTACGGGTCAACCACCGGGGAGCTGTTTTTT.

The chain couples TRBV19 to TRBJ1-5, with a weak D call TRBD1 (5 bases). The V and J ends lost 0 bases and 6 bases respectively, with 12 bases between them. CDR1 and CDR2 (germline): LNHDA, SQIVND (reference sequence). The CDR3 covers 15 residues. CDR3 DNA: TGTGCCAGTAGTATAGAGGGCAGGGTGGGTCAGCCCCAGCATTTT. Translated, it gives CASSIEGRVGQPQHF.

This clonotype came up a few times. The rearrangement uses TRBV28 and TRBJ2-7; no firm D call. The CDR3 is 11 amino acids. Trimming took off 4 bases at V and 9 bases at J, with 10 bases between the two ends. Germline CDR1 MDHEN, CDR2 SYDVKM. The CDR3 protein is CASSSFFGQYF. In DNA form, the CDR3 reads TGTGCCAGCAGTTCGTTTTTTGGGCAGTACTTC.

The gene calls are TRBV5-5 and TRBJ2-5; perhaps TRBD1 as D (5 bases). The germline CDR1 and CDR2 sequences are SGHKS and YYEKEE (reference sequence). CDR3 length: 15 residues. V lost 1 base and J lost 1, with 11 bases in between. The CDR3 sequence: CASSLFRQTQETQYF. The DNA of the CDR3 is TGTGCCAGCAGCTTGTTTCGACAGACCCAAGAGACCCAGTACTTC.

This clonotype has a handful of counts. This chain links TRBV19 with TRBJ2-1, with 9 bases that match TRBD2. Germline V gene sequence: CDR1 LNHDA, CDR2 SQIVND (reference sequence). The CDR3 runs 16 residues. Trimming cost V 1 base and J 6 bases; bases outside gene matches: 7. The CDR3 nucleotides read TGTGCCAGTAGTATAGTTGCGGGAGGGTTCCCCAATGAGCAGTTCTTC. This translates into CASSIVAGGFPNEQFF.